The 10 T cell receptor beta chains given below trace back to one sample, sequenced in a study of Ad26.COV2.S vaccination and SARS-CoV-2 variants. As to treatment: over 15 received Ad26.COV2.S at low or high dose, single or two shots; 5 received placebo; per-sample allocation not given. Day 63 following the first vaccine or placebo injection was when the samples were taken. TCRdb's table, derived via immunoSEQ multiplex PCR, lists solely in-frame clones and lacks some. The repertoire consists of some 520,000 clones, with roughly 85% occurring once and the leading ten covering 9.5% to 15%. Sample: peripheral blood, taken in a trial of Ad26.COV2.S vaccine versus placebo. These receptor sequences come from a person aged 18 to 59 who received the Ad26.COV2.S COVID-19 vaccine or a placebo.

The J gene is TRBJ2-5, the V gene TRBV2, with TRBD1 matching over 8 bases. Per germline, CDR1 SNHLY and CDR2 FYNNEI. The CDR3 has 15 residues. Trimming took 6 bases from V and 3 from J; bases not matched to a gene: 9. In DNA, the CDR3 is TGTGCCAGCAGCGACGACAGGGGAAGGGAAGAGACCCAGTACTTC. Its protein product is CASSDDRGREETQYF.

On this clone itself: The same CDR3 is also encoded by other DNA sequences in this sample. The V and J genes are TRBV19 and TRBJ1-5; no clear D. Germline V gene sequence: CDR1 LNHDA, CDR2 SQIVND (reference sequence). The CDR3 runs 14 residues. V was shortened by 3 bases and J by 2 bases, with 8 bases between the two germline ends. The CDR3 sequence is CASSISGGNQPQHF. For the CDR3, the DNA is TGTGCCAGTAGTATTAGTGGGGGCAATCAGCCCCAGCATTTT.

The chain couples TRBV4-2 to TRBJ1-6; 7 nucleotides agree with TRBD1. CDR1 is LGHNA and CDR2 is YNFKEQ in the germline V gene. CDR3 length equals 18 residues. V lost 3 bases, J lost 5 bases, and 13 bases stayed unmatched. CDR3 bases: TGTGCCAGCAGCCAGCGGACAGGAAAGTATGGGAATAATTCACCCCTCCACTTT. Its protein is CASSQRTGKYGNNSPLHF.

The CDR3 nucleotides are TGTGCCACCAAGCCGACAGGGTTCAAAGATACGCAGTATTTT. Its translation: CATKPTGFKDTQYF. The rearrangement links TRBV6-5 to TRBJ2-3; the match to TRBD1 covers 7 bases. Germline V gene lookup returns CDR1 MNHEY and CDR2 SVGAGI. CDR3 length: 14 residues. V shed 10 bases, J shed 5 bases, and the junction held 12 bases outside the gene matches.

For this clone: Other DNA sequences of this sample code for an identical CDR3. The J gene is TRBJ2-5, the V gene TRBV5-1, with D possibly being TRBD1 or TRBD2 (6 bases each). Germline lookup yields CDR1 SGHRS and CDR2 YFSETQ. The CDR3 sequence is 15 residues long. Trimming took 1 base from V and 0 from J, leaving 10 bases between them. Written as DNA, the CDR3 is TGCGCCAGCAGCTTGAGGGGGACTTACCAAGAGACCCAGTACTTC. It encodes CASSLRGTYQETQYF.

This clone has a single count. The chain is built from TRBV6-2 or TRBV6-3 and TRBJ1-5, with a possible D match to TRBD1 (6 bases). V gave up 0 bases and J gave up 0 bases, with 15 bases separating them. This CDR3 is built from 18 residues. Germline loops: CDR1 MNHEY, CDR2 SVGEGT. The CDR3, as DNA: TGTGCCAGCAGTTACTCGAGTCTGGGGGCCTATAGCAATCAGCCCCAGCATTTT. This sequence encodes CASSYSSLGAYSNQPQHF.

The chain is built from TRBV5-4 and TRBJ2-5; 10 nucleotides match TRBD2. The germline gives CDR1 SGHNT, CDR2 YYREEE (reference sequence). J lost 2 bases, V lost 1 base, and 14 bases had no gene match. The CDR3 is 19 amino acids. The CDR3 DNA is TGTGCCAGCAGCTTGAGGCCGGGTGGGAGTAGCGGGAGGCAAGAGACCCAGTACTTC. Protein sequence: CASSLRPGGSSGRQETQYF. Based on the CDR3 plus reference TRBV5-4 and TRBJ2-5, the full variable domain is ETGVTQSPTHLIKTRGQQVTLRCSSQSGHNTVSWYQQALGQGPQFIFQYYREEENGRGNFPPRFSGLQFPNYSSELNVNALELDDSALYLCASSLRPGGSSGRQETQYFGPGTRLLVL.

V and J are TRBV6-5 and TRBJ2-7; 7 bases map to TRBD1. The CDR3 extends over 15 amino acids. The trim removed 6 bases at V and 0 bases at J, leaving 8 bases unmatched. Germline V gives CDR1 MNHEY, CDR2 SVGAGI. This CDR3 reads CASSPDRFSSYEQYF. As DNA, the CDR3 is TGTGCCAGCAGCCCGGACAGGTTCAGCTCCTACGAGCAGTACTTC.

The CDR3 reads CATSRGLLDPTVYRQYF. The CDR3 nucleotides read TGTGCCACCAGCAGAGGTTTACTGGACCCCACAGTATATCGGCAGTACTTC. This sequence joins TRBV15 and TRBJ2-7; D is unresolved. With 1 base removed from V and 9 bases from J, the gap between germline ends came to 25 bases. Germline V lookup: CDR1 LNHNV, CDR2 YYDKDF (reference sequence). CDR3 length: 17 amino acids.

Here the CDR3 reads CATQPSDVFEQYF. As DNA, the CDR3 is TGTGCCACTCAACCTAGCGACGTGTTCGAGCAGTACTTC. The chain combines TRBV19 with TRBJ2-7; D perhaps matches TRBD2 (6 bases). CDR3 size: 13 residues. Trimming left V 10 bases short and J 6 bases short, with 19 bases between. Germline CDR1 is LNHDA and CDR2 is SQIVND (reference sequence).